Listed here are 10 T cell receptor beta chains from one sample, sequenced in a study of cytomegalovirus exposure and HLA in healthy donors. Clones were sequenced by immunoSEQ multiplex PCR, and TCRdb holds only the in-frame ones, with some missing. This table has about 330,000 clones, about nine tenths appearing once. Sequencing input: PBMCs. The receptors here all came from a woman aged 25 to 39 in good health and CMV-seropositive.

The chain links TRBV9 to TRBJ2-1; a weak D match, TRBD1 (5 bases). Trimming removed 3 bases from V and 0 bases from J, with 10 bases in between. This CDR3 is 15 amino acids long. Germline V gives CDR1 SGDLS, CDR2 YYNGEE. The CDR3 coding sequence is TGTGCCAGCAGCGAGGGGCGGACCTCCTACAATGAGCAGTTCTTC. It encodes CASSEGRTSYNEQFF.

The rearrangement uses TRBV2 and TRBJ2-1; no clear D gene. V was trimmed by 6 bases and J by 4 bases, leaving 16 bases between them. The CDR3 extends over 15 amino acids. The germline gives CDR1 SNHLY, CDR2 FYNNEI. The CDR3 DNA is TGTGCCAGCAGCCCTTACCCAGTAGTATACAATGAGCAGTTCTTC. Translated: CASSPYPVVYNEQFF. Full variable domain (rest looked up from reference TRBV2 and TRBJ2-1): EPEVTQTPSHQVTQMGQEVILRCVPISNHLYFYWYRQILGQKVEFLVSFYNNEISEKSEIFDDQFSVERPDGSNFTLKIRSTKLEDSAMYFCASSPYPVVYNEQFFGPGTRLTVL.

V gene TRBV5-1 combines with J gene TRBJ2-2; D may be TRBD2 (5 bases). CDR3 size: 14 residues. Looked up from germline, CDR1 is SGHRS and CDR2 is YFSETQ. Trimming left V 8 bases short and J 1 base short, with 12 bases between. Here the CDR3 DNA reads TGCGCCAGTGAGGACGGAGGGAACACCGGGGAGCTGTTTTTT. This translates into CASEDGGNTGELFF.

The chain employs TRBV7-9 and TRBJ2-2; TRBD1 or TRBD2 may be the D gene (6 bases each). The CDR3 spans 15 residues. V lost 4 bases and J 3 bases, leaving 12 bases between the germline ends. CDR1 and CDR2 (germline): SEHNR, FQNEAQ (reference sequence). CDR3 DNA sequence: TGTGCCAGCAGCTACGACCGGGGGCACACCGGGGAGCTGTTTTTT. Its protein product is CASSYDRGHTGELFF. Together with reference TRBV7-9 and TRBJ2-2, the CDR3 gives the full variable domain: DTGVSQNPRHKITKRGQNVTFRCDPISEHNRLYWYRQTLGQGPEFLTYFQNEAQLEKSRLLSDRFSAERPKGSFSTLEIQRTEQGDSAMYLCASSYDRGHTGELFFGEGSRLTVL.

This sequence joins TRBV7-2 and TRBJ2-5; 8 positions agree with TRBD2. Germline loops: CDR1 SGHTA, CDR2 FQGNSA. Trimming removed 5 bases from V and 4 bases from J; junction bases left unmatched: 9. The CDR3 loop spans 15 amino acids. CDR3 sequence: CASSDGGAVGETQYF. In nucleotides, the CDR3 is TGTGCCAGCAGCGACGGGGGGGCTGTGGGAGAGACCCAGTACTTC.

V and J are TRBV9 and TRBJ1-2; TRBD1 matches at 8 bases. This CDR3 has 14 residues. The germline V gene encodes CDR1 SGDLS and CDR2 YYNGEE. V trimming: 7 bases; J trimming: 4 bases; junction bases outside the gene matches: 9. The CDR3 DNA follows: TGTGCCAGCGGAGGACAGGGAGGGATCTATGGCTACACCTTC. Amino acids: CASGGQGGIYGYTF.

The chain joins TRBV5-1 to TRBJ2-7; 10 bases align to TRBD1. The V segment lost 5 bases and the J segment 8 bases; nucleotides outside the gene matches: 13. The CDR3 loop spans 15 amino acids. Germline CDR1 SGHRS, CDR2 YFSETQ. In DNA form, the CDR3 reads TGCGCCAGCAGTCAATCAGGACAGGGGGGGTTCCAGCAGTACTTC. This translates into CASSQSGQGGFQQYF.

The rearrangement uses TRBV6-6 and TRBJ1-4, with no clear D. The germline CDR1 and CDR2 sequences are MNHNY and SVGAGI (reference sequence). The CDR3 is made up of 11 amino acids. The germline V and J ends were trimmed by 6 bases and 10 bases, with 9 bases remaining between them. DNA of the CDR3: TGTGCCAGCAGGACCGATGGAAAACTGTTTTTT. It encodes CASRTDGKLFF.

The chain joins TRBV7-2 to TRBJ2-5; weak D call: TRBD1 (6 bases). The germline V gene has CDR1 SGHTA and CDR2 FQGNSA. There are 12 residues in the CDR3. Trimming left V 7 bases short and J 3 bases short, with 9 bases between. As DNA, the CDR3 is TGTGCCAGCAAGGGGGTGGAAGAGACCCAGTACTTC. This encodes CASKGVEETQYF.

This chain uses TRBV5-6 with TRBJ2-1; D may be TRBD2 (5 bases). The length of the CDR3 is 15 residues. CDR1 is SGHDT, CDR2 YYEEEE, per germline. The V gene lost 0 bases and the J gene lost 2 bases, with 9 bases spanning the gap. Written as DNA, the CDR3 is TGTGCCAGCAGCTTGGCTCCCGGGACCTACAATGAGCAGTTCTTC. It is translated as CASSLAPGTYNEQFF. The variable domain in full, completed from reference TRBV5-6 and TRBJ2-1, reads DAGVTQSPTHLIKTRGQQVTLRCSPKSGHDTVSWYQQALGQGPQFIFQYYEEEERQRGNFPDRFSGHQFPNYSSELNVNALLLGDSALYLCASSLAPGTYNEQFFGPGTRLTVL.